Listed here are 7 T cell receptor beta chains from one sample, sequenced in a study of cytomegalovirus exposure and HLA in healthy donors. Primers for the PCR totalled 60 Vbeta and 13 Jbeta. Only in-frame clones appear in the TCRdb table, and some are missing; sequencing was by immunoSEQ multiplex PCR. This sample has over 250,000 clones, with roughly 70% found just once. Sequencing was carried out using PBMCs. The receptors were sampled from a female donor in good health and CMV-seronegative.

CDR3 coding DNA: TGTGCCAGCAGCTTAGTCGGGGACTCTGGAAACACCATATATTTT. Its translation: CASSLVGDSGNTIYF. The chain is built from TRBV7-2 and TRBJ1-3, with D unresolved. Germline loops: CDR1 SGHTA, CDR2 FQGNSA. V gave up 1 base and J gave up 0 bases, with 7 bases separating them. CDR3 length equals 15 residues.

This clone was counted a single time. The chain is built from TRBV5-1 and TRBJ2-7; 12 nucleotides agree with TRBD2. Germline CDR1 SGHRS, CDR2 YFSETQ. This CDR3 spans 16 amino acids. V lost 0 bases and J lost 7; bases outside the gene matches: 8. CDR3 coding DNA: TGCGCCAGCAGCTTGGAACCGGGACTAGCGGGCGTAGAGCAGTACTTC. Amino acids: CASSLEPGLAGVEQYF.

The CDR3 loop is CASSPKETGGSTDTQYF. The CDR3 DNA reads as TGTGCCAGCAGCCCCAAAGAGACAGGGGGTAGCACAGATACGCAGTATTTT. The chain joins TRBV11-3 to TRBJ2-3; 9 nucleotides match TRBD1. Germline V gives CDR1 SGHNT, CDR2 YENEEA. CDR3 size: 17 residues. Trimming removed 5 bases from V and 0 bases from J; junction bases left unmatched: 9.

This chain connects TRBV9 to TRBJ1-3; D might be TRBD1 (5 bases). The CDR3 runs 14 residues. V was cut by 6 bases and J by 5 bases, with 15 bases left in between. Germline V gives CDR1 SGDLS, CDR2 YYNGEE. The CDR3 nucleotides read TGTGCCAGCACCCCGGGGGGGTCAAGAAACACCATATATTTT. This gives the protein CASTPGGSRNTIYF.

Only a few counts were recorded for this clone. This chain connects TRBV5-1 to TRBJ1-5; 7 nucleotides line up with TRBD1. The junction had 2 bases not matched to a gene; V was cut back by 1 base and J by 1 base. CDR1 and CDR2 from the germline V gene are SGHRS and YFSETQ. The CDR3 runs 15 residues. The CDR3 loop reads CASSLTGVSNQPQHF. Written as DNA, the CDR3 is TGCGCCAGCAGCTTGACAGGGGTGAGCAATCAGCCCCAGCATTTT.

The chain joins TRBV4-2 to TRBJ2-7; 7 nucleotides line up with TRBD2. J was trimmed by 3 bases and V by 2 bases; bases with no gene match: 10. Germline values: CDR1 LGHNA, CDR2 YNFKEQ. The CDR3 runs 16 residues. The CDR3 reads CASSQRANAGVYEQYF. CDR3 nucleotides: TGTGCCAGCAGCCAACGGGCCAACGCGGGGGTCTACGAGCAGTACTTC.

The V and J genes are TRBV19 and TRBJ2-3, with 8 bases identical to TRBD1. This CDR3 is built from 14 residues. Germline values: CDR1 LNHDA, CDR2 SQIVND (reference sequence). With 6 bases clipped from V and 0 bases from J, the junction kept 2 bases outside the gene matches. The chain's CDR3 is CASRGTGSTDTQYF. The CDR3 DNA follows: TGTGCCAGTAGAGGGACAGGCAGCACAGATACGCAGTATTTT.